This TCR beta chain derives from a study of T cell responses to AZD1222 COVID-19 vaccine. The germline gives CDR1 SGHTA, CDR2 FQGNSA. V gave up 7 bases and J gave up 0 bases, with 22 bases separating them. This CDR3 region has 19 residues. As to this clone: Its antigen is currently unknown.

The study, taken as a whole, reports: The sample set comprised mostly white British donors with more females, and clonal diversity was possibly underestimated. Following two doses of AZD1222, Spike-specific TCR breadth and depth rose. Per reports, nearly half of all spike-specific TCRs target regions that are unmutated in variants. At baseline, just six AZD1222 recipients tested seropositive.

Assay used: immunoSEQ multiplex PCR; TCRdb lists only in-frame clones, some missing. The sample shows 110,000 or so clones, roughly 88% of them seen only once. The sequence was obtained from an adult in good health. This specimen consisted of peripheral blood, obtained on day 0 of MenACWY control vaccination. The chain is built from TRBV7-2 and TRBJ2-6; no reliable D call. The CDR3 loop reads CASTPNLARVNSGANVLTF. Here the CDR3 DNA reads TGTGCCAGCACCCCCAATCTGGCTCGGGTTAACTCTGGGGCCAACGTCCTGACTTTC. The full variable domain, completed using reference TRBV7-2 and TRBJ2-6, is GAGVSQSPSNKVTEKGKDVELRCDPISGHTALYWYRQSLGQGLEFLIYFQGNSAPDKSGLPSDRFSAERTGGSVSTLTIQRTQQEDSAVYLCASTPNLARVNSGANVLTFGAGSRLTVL.